Each of the 25 T cell receptor beta chains below was sequenced from the same sample in a study of monozygotic twins with inflammatory bowel disease. One entry per CDR3 protein, without DNA, is what TCRdb gives after re-calling the 5' RACE reads. There are approximately 400,000 distinct CDR3 sequences in the sample, with 2.6% held by the top ten. Sequencing used blood. These TCRs come from a human donor with ulcerative colitis or Crohn's disease, or a healthy co-twin of an affected twin (not recorded which).

The chain is built from TRBV6-5 and TRBJ1-5; TCRdb picks TRBD1, but there is no DNA to check that call. The CDR3 spans 13 residues. In germline, CDR1 is MNHEY, CDR2 SVGAGI. CDR3 sequence reads: CASRGTQSQPQHF.

The V call is TRBV4-2, the J call TRBJ1-4; TCRdb calls TRBD1, which cannot be checked without DNA. CDR3 size: 18 residues. From germline, CDR1 is LGHNA and CDR2 YNFKEQ. CDR3 loop: CASSRSTGGRTGDEKLFF.

V usage is TRBV13 and J usage is TRBJ1-4; TCRdb reports TRBD1, a call that lacks DNA to check it against. The germline V gene has CDR1 PRHDT and CDR2 FYEKMQ (reference sequence). The CDR3 has 17 amino acids. Here the CDR3 reads CASSLGRGARTNEKLFF.

The chain couples TRBV20-1 to TRBJ2-1; TCRdb picks TRBD2, but there is no DNA to check that call. The CDR3 runs 15 residues. The germline V gene encodes CDR1 DFQATT and CDR2 SNEGSKA (reference sequence). The CDR3 sequence is CSARTGTRPNNEQFF.

This chain connects TRBV7-3 to TRBJ2-2; TCRdb returns TRBD1, unconfirmable since there is no DNA. The CDR3 runs to 15 residues. Germline V lookup: CDR1 SGHTA, CDR2 FQGTGA. The CDR3 spells CASRAGTANTGELFF.

The chain carries TRBV18 and TRBJ2-3; TCRdb picks TRBD1, but there is no DNA to check that call. The CDR3 length is 15 residues. Germline values: CDR1 KGHSH, CDR2 LQKENI. The CDR3 spells CASSRRTGETDTQYF.

The CDR3 sequence: CASRWAGQGDEQYF. The chain uses TRBV27 and TRBJ2-7; without DNA, the TCRdb call of TRBD1 cannot be checked. The germline gives CDR1 MNHEY, CDR2 SMNVEV (reference sequence). The CDR3 is made up of 14 amino acids.

The rearrangement links TRBV5-4 to TRBJ2-7; lacking DNA, the TRBD1 call made by TCRdb goes unchecked. Germline loops: CDR1 SGHNT, CDR2 YYREEE (reference sequence). This CDR3 comprises 14 residues. CDR3 in amino acids: CASSLMGQVYEQYF.

The CDR3 reads CASSRGYSYNEQFF. This chain uses TRBV7-8 with TRBJ2-1; TCRdb reports TRBD1, a call that lacks DNA to check it against. From germline, CDR1 is SGHVS and CDR2 FQNEAQ. This CDR3 spans 14 amino acids.

The chain combines TRBV12-3 or TRBV12-4 with TRBJ2-7; no DNA is available, so the TRBD1 call from TCRdb remains unchecked. The CDR3 extends over 15 amino acids. The CDR3 loop is CASSLWRGHSYEQYF.

V is TRBV29-1 and J is TRBJ1-3. This CDR3 contains 14 residues. Germline V CDR1 and CDR2: SQVTM, ANQGSEA. CDR3 sequence reads: CSVVVRGSGNTIYF.

The V and J genes are TRBV12-3 or TRBV12-4 and TRBJ1-1; the TCRdb D gene call, TRBD1, has no DNA to confirm it. This CDR3 contains 17 residues. Here the CDR3 reads CASSNLGQIGSNTEAFF.

This CDR3 reads CASSQALGLPYNEQFF. This chain joins TRBV4-3 and TRBJ2-1. The CDR3 is 16 residues long. Per the germline V gene, CDR1 is LGHNA and CDR2 is YSLEER.

The chain couples TRBV6-2 or TRBV6-3 to TRBJ2-7; TCRdb calls TRBD1, which cannot be checked without DNA. Germline V gives CDR1 MNHEY, CDR2 SVGEGT. The CDR3 extends over 16 amino acids. The CDR3 region is CASSRDRAHSSYEQYF.

The CDR3 here is CASSQERQYYEQYF. This sequence joins TRBV4-1 and TRBJ2-7; TCRdb designates TRBD1, a call that cannot be tested without DNA. The CDR3 is 14 amino acids. Germline CDR1 reads MGHRA; CDR2 reads YSYEKL.

The chain recombines TRBV27 with TRBJ2-5; TCRdb designates TRBD1, a call that cannot be tested without DNA. CDR1 is MNHEY, CDR2 SMNVEV, per germline (reference sequence). CDR3 length: 16 residues. The chain's CDR3 is CASSPLPRDNQETQYF.

This CDR3 is CSVDQPGQGFYEQYF. The rearrangement links TRBV29-1 to TRBJ2-7; no DNA is available, so the TRBD1 call from TCRdb remains unchecked. The CDR3 length is 15 residues. CDR1 and CDR2 (germline): SQVTM, ANQGSEA.

The chain joins TRBV5-1 to TRBJ2-3; TCRdb proposes TRBD2, but this gene call is untestable without DNA. From germline, CDR1 is SGHRS and CDR2 YFSETQ. The CDR3 has 17 residues. Here the CDR3 reads CASSLEGLAGGPSTQYF. Based on the CDR3 plus reference TRBV5-1 and TRBJ2-3, the full variable domain is KAGVTQTPRYLIKTRGQQVTLSCSPISGHRSVSWYQQTPGQGLQFLFEYFSETQRNKGNFPGRFSGRQFSNSRSEMNVSTLELGDSALYLCASSLEGLAGGPSTQYFGPGTRLTVL.

CDR3 in amino acids: CSARLHTLSYEQYF. J is TRBJ2-7 and V is TRBV20-1. The length of the CDR3 is 14 residues. From germline, CDR1 is DFQATT and CDR2 SNEGSKA (reference sequence).

CDR3 loop: CASSAGQGVNEQYF. This chain joins TRBV5-6 and TRBJ2-7; the D call of TRBD1 rests on TCRdb alone, since no DNA is present to check it. The germline V gene has CDR1 SGHDT and CDR2 YYEEEE. The CDR3 covers 14 residues.

This CDR3 is CASRAGLHTDTQYF. The chain joins TRBV9 to TRBJ2-3; absent DNA, TCRdb's TRBD2 call cannot be checked. Looked up from germline, CDR1 is SGDLS and CDR2 is YYNGEE. The CDR3 has 14 residues.

This chain joins TRBV5-1 and TRBJ2-1; TCRdb's D call of TRBD1 is untestable without DNA. In germline, CDR1 is SGHRS, CDR2 YFSETQ. The CDR3 spans 16 residues. The CDR3: CASSLVSGTGNNEQFF.

The genes are TRBV20-1 and TRBJ2-7; TCRdb outputs TRBD1, but without DNA this stays unchecked. Germline values: CDR1 DFQATT, CDR2 SNEGSKA (reference sequence). CDR3 size: 15 residues. CDR3 region: CSAPPPGREEYEQYF.

V gene TRBV10-3 combines with J gene TRBJ1-5; the TCRdb call, TRBD1, lacks DNA for checking. The CDR3 runs to 15 residues. In germline, CDR1 is ENHRY, CDR2 SYGVKD. The CDR3 loop is CAIRPDRGNNQPQHF.

The V gene is TRBV9, the J gene TRBJ2-3; the TCRdb call, TRBD2, lacks DNA for checking. Germline V gene lookup returns CDR1 SGDLS and CDR2 YYNGEE. CDR3 length: 19 residues. The CDR3: CASSVEGWGGGGASDTQYF.